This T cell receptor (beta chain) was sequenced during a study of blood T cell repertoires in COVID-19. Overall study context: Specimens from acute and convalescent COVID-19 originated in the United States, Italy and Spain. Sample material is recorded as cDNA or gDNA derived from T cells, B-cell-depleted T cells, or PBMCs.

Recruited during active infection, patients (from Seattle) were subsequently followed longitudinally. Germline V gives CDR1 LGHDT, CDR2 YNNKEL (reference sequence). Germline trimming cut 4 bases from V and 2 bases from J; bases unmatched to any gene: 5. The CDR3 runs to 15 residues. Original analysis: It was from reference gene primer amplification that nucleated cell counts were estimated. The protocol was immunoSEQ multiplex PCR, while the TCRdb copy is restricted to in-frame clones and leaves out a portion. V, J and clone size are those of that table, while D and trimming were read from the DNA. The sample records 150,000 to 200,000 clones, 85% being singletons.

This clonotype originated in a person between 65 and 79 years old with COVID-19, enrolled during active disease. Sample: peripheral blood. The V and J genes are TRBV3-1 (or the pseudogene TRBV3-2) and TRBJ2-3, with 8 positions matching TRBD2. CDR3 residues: CASSLSGRDTDTQYF. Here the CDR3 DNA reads TGTGCCAGCAGCCTCAGCGGGAGAGACACAGATACGCAGTATTTT.